This TCR beta chain comes out of a study of PD-1 blockade in classical Hodgkin lymphoma. Study as a whole: Intravenous delivery of nivolumab at 3 mg/kg to patients occurred every 2 weeks. Study results and limitations: Lower baseline TCR diversity was reported for newly diagnosed patients than for healthy donors.

Germline CDR1 reads ENHRY; CDR2 reads SYGVKD. V lost 7 bases and J lost 7, with 14 bases in between. The CDR3 runs 13 residues. Concerning this clone itself: Its specificity is unknown.

Sequencing was performed with immunoSEQ multiplex PCR; in TCRdb, only in-frame clones are kept and a portion is missing. Among tens of thousands of clones listed, roughly 91% were seen once. Relapse was seen in all patients after autologous stem cell transplantation, and brentuximab vedotin exposure was variable. Complete response, partial response or progressive disease was recorded as best response. Sequencing was performed on peripheral blood mononuclear cells (PBMCs), taken at baseline. The sequence came from a human donor with classical Hodgkin lymphoma. The genes are TRBV10-3 and TRBJ1-5; D is possibly TRBD1 (6 bases). The CDR3 nucleotides read TGTGCCATCAAAGGGGGGCCGGGGCAGCCCCAGCATTTT. Its protein product is CAIKGGPGQPQHF.